Sequencing of this T cell receptor beta chain was carried out in a study of tumor-infiltrating lymphocytes in primary liver carcinoma. The overall study: There were tumors of stage T1-T3 N0M0, each 4.2 to 10 cm across.

Germline V gene data show CDR1 as SGHAT and CDR2 as FQNNGV. The CDR3 is made up of 11 amino acids. Constant-region priming of about 500 ng total RNA yielded TCR beta cDNA. Libraries covering TCR beta were generated through three nested multiplex PCR rounds (using a slightly modified ARM-PCR). TRBV1-TRBV30 forward primers paired with a C-beta reverse primer were used in the first two PCR rounds, which ran approximately 10 cycles each. Each CDR3 protein is one row after TCRdb ran MiXCR on the multiplex PCR reads. The top ten clones hold approximately 17% of a sample with 310,000 or so distinct CDR3 sequences, approximately 58% of them seen once. A word on this clonotype: What it binds is unknown. A much more abundant neighbour one base away suggests this may be a read error.

Study results and caveats: Against blood, tumors held a significantly higher top-250-clone fraction (p = 0.039). Tumor-adjacent and tumor-blood pairs showed less overlap than tumor region pairs.

RNA isolated from unsorted whole blood supplied the blood RNA, with germline DNA also extracted. This chain links TRBV11-2 with TRBJ2-7, with D possibly TRBD1 on 6 matching bases. The sequence was collected from a woman in her twenties or thirties with primary liver carcinoma and hepatitis B virus infection. Sequencing input: peripheral blood. CDR3 amino acids: CVSSLPGVQYF. As DNA, the CDR3 is TGTGTCAGCAGCCTCCCAGGGGTGCAGTACTTC.